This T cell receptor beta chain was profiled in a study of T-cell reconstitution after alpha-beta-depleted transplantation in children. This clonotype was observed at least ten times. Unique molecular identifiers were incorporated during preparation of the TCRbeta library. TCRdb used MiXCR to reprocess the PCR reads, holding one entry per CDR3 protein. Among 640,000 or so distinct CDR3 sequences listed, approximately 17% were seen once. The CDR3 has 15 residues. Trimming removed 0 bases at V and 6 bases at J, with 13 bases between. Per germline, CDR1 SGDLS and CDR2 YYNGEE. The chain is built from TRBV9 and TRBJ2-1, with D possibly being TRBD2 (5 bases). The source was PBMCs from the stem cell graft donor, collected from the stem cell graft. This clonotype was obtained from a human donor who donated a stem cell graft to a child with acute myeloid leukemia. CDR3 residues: CASSVEGDYRNEQFF. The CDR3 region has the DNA TGTGCCAGCAGCGTAGAGGGCGACTATCGCAATGAGCAGTTCTTC.